The 19 T cell receptor beta chains listed next were all sequenced from one sample in a study of human versus mouse CDR3 diversity and MHC coevolution. Clones were sequenced by immunoSEQ multiplex PCR, and TCRdb holds only the in-frame ones, with some missing. The sample has tens of thousands of clones, 90% to 95% seen once. Sample: naive CD4+ T cells from blood. The subset here: CD45RO-negative CD62L-positive naive CD4 T cells. These TCRs come from a person between 30 and 69 years old in good health.

The chain couples TRBV7-2 to TRBJ1-6; perhaps TRBD1 as D (6 bases). V was trimmed by 2 bases and J by 8 bases, leaving 16 bases between them. The CDR3 extends over 16 amino acids. CDR1 is SGHTA and CDR2 is FQGNSA in the germline V gene. The CDR3 loop is CASSLYGRTVDSPLHF. The CDR3 DNA follows: TGTGCCAGCAGCTTATATGGTAGGACAGTGGATTCACCCCTCCACTTT.

Details on this clone: In the same sample, other DNA sequences code for this CDR3. This chain connects TRBV5-6 to TRBJ2-5; weak D call: TRBD1 (5 bases). Deletions cut 0 bases from V and 5 bases from J, with 8 bases between. The CDR3 contains 13 residues. CDR1 and CDR2 from the germline V gene are SGHDT and YYEEEE. The CDR3 bases are TGTGCCAGCAGCTTGGGCAGACAGGAGACCCAGTACTTC. Protein: CASSLGRQETQYF.

The chain combines TRBV5-6 with TRBJ2-2, with 10 bases identical to TRBD1. Germline values: CDR1 SGHDT, CDR2 YYEEEE. Trimming at V came to 4 bases and at J to 6 bases, leaving 12 bases not matched to a gene. This CDR3 is built from 17 residues. In DNA form, the CDR3 reads TGTGCCAGCAGCCAAGACAGGGGGCTTATTCGGGCCGGGGAGCTGTTTTTT. This gives the protein CASSQDRGLIRAGELFF.

The chain recombines TRBV10-3 with TRBJ2-7, with a possible D match to TRBD1 (5 bases). This CDR3 is 13 amino acids long. Germline V gene data show CDR1 as ENHRY and CDR2 as SYGVKD. The germline V and J ends were trimmed by 4 bases and 7 bases, with 14 bases remaining between them. CDR3 region: CAISVYARQEQYF. The CDR3 DNA reads as TGTGCCATCAGTGTCTATGCGCGACAGGAGCAGTACTTC.

The chain combines TRBV7-2 with TRBJ1-4, with D tentatively TRBD1 (5 bases). Per the germline V gene, CDR1 is SGHTA and CDR2 is FQGNSA. Trimming took 5 bases from V and 7 from J, leaving 17 bases between them. The CDR3 has 15 residues. CDR3 protein: CASSPLVGRGEKLFF. CDR3 coding DNA: TGTGCCAGCAGCCCCCTCGTGGGGCGCGGTGAAAAACTGTTTTTT. Variable domain in full (rest from reference TRBV7-2 and TRBJ1-4): GAGVSQSPSNKVTEKGKDVELRCDPISGHTALYWYRQSLGQGLEFLIYFQGNSAPDKSGLPSDRFSAERTGGSVSTLTIQRTQQEDSAVYLCASSPLVGRGEKLFFGSGTQLSVL.

The chain uses TRBV6-5 and TRBJ2-2; weak D call: TRBD1 (6 bases). The CDR3 sequence is 15 residues long. Germline V lookup: CDR1 MNHEY, CDR2 SVGAGI. V lost 2 bases and J lost 6, with 13 bases in between. The CDR3 region has the DNA TGTGCCAGCAGTTACGGGGCAGGGGTGGCCGGGGAGCTGTTTTTT. This gives the protein CASSYGAGVAGELFF.

The chain couples TRBV6-4 to TRBJ1-2, with 9 bases that match TRBD1. V gave up 6 bases and J gave up 4 bases; unmatched junction bases: 6. CDR1 MRHNA and CDR2 SNTAGT come from the germline V gene. The CDR3 covers 14 residues. CDR3 residues: CASSPDRGVYGYTF. CDR3 sequence (DNA): TGTGCCAGCAGCCCGGACAGGGGAGTCTATGGCTACACCTTC.

The V call is TRBV28, the J call TRBJ1-5; 10 bases are a match to TRBD1. The V segment lost 5 bases and the J segment 6 bases; nucleotides outside the gene matches: 10. Germline V gene sequence: CDR1 MDHEN, CDR2 SYDVKM. The CDR3 runs to 16 residues. The CDR3 sequence is CASSETGGRRSQPQHF. CDR3 DNA sequence: TGTGCCAGCAGTGAGACAGGGGGCAGGAGGAGTCAGCCCCAGCATTTT.

The rearrangement uses TRBV5-5 and TRBJ2-1; D possibly corresponds to TRBD1 (6 bases). This CDR3 has 15 residues. Trimming removed 4 bases at V and 7 bases at J, with 18 bases between. From germline, CDR1 is SGHKS and CDR2 YYEKEE (reference sequence). Here the CDR3 reads CASSVGTWNGNEQFF. CDR3 nucleotides: TGTGCCAGCAGCGTCGGGACATGGAATGGGAATGAGCAGTTCTTC. Full variable domain (outside the CDR3, taken from reference TRBV5-5 and TRBJ2-1): DAGVTQSPTHLIKTRGQQVTLRCSPISGHKSVSWYQQVLGQGPQFIFQYYEKEERGRGNFPDRFSARQFPNYSSELNVNALLLGDSALYLCASSVGTWNGNEQFFGPGTRLTVL.

The chain has TRBV7-2 and TRBJ1-5; 8 positions agree with TRBD1. In germline, CDR1 is SGHTA, CDR2 FQGNSA. V gave up 7 bases and J gave up 6 bases; unmatched junction bases: 8. This CDR3 comprises 14 residues. This CDR3 reads CASTGQGGAQPQHF. CDR3 in DNA: TGTGCCAGCACCGGACAGGGCGGAGCTCAGCCCCAGCATTTT.

This rearrangement joins TRBV28 to TRBJ1-2, with D possibly matching TRBD1 (5 bases). V was cut by 3 bases and J by 5 bases, with 19 bases left in between. CDR3 size: 16 residues. From germline, CDR1 is MDHEN and CDR2 SYDVKM. The CDR3 reads CASSFGFLGGVYGYTF. The CDR3 coding sequence is TGTGCCAGCAGTTTTGGCTTTCTGGGGGGGGTATATGGCTACACCTTC.

The V gene is TRBV9, the J gene TRBJ1-1; 7 bases are shared with TRBD1. This CDR3 spans 15 amino acids. CDR1 is SGDLS and CDR2 is YYNGEE in the germline V gene. Trimming removed 3 bases from V and 6 bases from J; junction bases left unmatched: 11. CDR3 amino acids: CASSASQTGYPEAFF. The CDR3 DNA sequence: TGTGCCAGCAGCGCTTCCCAGACAGGGTACCCTGAAGCTTTCTTT.

The CDR3 region is CATSRDLQGYTEAFF. The CDR3 nucleotides are TGTGCCACCAGCAGAGATCTTCAGGGGTACACTGAAGCTTTCTTT. The rearrangement joins TRBV15 to TRBJ1-1; TRBD1 is a possible D gene (6 bases). V was cut by 0 bases and J by 3 bases, with 11 bases left in between. The CDR3 is made up of 15 amino acids. The germline V gene has CDR1 LNHNV and CDR2 YYDKDF (reference sequence).

CDR3 sequence: CASGLVLGQVNQPQHF. The CDR3, as DNA: TGTGCTAGTGGTTTGGTATTGGGACAGGTTAATCAGCCCCAGCATTTT. J is TRBJ1-5 and V is TRBV12-5, with TRBD1 matching 8 bases. Germline CDR1 reads LGHNT; CDR2 reads FRNRAP. J was trimmed by 4 bases and V by 0 bases; bases with no gene match: 5. The CDR3 loop spans 16 amino acids. Using reference TRBV12-5 and TRBJ1-5 for the parts outside the CDR3, the full variable domain is DARVTQTPRHKVTEMGQEVTMRCQPILGHNTVFWYRQTMMQGLELLAYFRNRAPLDDSGMPKDRFSAEMPDATLATLKIQPSEPRDSAVYFCASGLVLGQVNQPQHFGDGTRLSIL.

The genes are TRBV6-5 and TRBJ2-7; tentative D call: TRBD1 (6 bases). The ends were cut back, 7 bases at V and 2 bases at J, with 18 bases in the middle. Per germline, CDR1 MNHEY and CDR2 SVGAGI. This CDR3 has 15 residues. This CDR3 is CASIPRTVTPYEQYF. The CDR3 nucleotides are TGTGCCAGCATCCCCAGGACAGTGACCCCCTACGAGCAGTACTTC.

This chain links TRBV27 with TRBJ1-2; weak D call: TRBD1 (6 bases). The CDR3 is made up of 16 amino acids. CDR1 and CDR2 (germline): MNHEY, SMNVEV (reference sequence). Trimming removed 4 bases from V and 0 bases from J, with 15 bases in between. The CDR3 is CASSSLQGLANYGYTF. The CDR3 nucleotides read TGTGCCAGCAGTTCCCTCCAGGGGTTAGCTAACTATGGCTACACCTTC.

This chain joins TRBV6-5 and TRBJ2-1, with 11 bases identical to TRBD2. Germline V gene sequence: CDR1 MNHEY, CDR2 SVGAGI. The CDR3 totals 13 residues. The V segment lost 5 bases and the J segment 10 bases; nucleotides outside the gene matches: 4. The CDR3 here is CASSPLAGGEQFF. Written as DNA, the CDR3 is TGTGCCAGCAGTCCGCTAGCGGGGGGAGAGCAGTTCTTC.

The CDR3 protein is CASSLVDTEYEQYF. DNA for the CDR3: TGCGCCAGCAGCTTGGTCGACACCGAATACGAGCAGTACTTC. This rearrangement joins TRBV5-1 to TRBJ2-7; D gene uncertain. The CDR3 has 14 residues. The V gene's germline CDR1 is SGHRS and CDR2 YFSETQ. Between the trimmed V and J ends, which lost 0 bases and 4 bases, there was a span of 11 bases.

The table lists this clone with a count of one. V gene TRBV5-1 combines with J gene TRBJ2-7; TRBD2 aligns across 7 bases. CDR1 and CDR2 from the germline V gene are SGHRS and YFSETQ. The CDR3 is made up of 17 amino acids. Trimming cost V 1 base and J 0 bases; bases outside gene matches: 10. CDR3 bases: TGCGCCAGCAGCTTGAGTCCCCCCGGGAGGACCTCCTACGAGCAGTACTTC. It translates to CASSLSPPGRTSYEQYF.